This T cell receptor (beta chain) appears in the sequencing data of a study of shared clonotypes between healthy human individuals. The study's findings and limits: Donors were few, which limited the genetic and exposure-history diversity represented.

Germline CDR1 and CDR2: MNHNS and SASEGT. The trim removed 6 bases at V and 2 bases at J, leaving 5 bases unmatched. The CDR3 spans 15 residues. Of note for this clone: Its antigen is undetermined.

The study separated CD4+ cells into CD45RA+ naive and CD45RA-negative memory subsets. Deep was the level at which the assay was run. TCRdb keeps only in-frame clones here, not all; method: immunoSEQ multiplex PCR. Here the sample spans roughly 700,000 clones, 74% being singletons. Material for sequencing was memory CD4+ T cells sorted from blood. Subset specified: CD45RA-negative fraction. The chain couples TRBV6-1 to TRBJ2-2, with 8 bases that match TRBD1. This receptor was obtained from a woman in her twenties or thirties in good health. For the CDR3, the DNA is TGTGCCAGCAGGCTAGGACAGGGAAACACCGGGGAGCTGTTTTTT. It yields the protein CASRLGQGNTGELFF.